What follows describes a single TCR beta chain. The antigen remains unidentified. Using RNA template, CDR3s of TCR alpha and beta were amplified with iRepertoire arm-PCR. Each CDR3 protein gets one entry after TCRdb re-called the multiplex PCR reads with MiXCR. This sample yields over 130,000 distinct CDR3 sequences, of which about 39% are seen a single time; roughly 20% belongs to the top ten. This specimen comes from a study of glioma-infiltrating T cells. Overall study findings and caveats: CDR3 overlap between tissue and blood was very small. Non-neoplastic patients had below-expected tissue-blood divergence, while all gliomas exceeded expectation.

Germline values: CDR1 SGHTA, CDR2 FQGNSA. CDR3 size: 17 residues. V shed 5 bases and J 0 bases; nucleotides not matched to a gene: 12. This clonotype originated in a human donor with low-grade glioma or glioblastoma, undergoing nonglioma brain surgery, or in good health (not recorded which). This rearrangement joins TRBV7-2 to TRBJ2-5, with 7 nucleotides matching TRBD1. Material for sequencing was glioma tissue, nonneoplastic brain tissue, or PBMCs (not recorded which). In nucleotides, the CDR3 is TGTGCCAGCAGCCCCCGACAGGGATCACCGTACCAAGAGACCCAGTACTTC. Its translation is CASSPRQGSPYQETQYF. The full variable domain, rest sourced from reference TRBV7-2 and TRBJ2-5, is GAGVSQSPSNKVTEKGKDVELRCDPISGHTALYWYRQSLGQGLEFLIYFQGNSAPDKSGLPSDRFSAERTGGSVSTLTIQRTQQEDSAVYLCASSPRQGSPYQETQYFGPGTRLLVL.